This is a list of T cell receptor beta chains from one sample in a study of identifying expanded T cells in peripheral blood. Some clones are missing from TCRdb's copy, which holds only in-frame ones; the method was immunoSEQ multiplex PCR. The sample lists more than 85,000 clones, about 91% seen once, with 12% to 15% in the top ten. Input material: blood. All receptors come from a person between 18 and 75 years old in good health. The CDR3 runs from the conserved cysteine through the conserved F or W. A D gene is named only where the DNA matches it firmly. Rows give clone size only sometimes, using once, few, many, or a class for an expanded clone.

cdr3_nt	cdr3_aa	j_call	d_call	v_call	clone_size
TGTGCCAGCAGCGACCGGGACAGCTCTGGAAACACCATATATTTT	CASSDRDSSGNTIYF	TRBJ1-3	TRBD1	TRBV9	NA
TGCAGCTACGACGTAGCCCAAGAGACCCAGTACTTC	CSYDVAQETQYF	TRBJ2-5	NA	TRBV29-1	NA
TGTGCCAGCAGCCTTGGACAGGGTGCCACTGAAGCTTTCTTT	CASSLGQGATEAFF	TRBJ1-1	TRBD1	TRBV5-4	NA
TGTGCCAGCAGCTTACTTACGGTTAGCTCTGGAAACACCATATATTTT	CASSLLTVSSGNTIYF	TRBJ1-3	NA	TRBV5-6	once
TGTGCCAGCAGTTATGCACTAGCGGGAAACATTCAGTACTTC	CASSYALAGNIQYF	TRBJ2-4	TRBD2	TRBV6-5	NA
TGTGCCAGCAGCTTGCACCAGGGGACCGCTGGCTACACCTTC	CASSLHQGTAGYTF	TRBJ1-2	NA	TRBV5-8	NA
TGTGCCTGGAGTGTACAGGGGGCGAGCTACACCTTC	CAWSVQGASYTF	TRBJ1-2	TRBD1	TRBV30	NA
TGCGCCAGCAGCCAAGTTAGTGGAGACACCTCCTACGAGCAGTACTTC	CASSQVSGDTSYEQYF	TRBJ2-7	NA	TRBV4-1	NA
TGTGCCAGCAGCCAAGAGGGGACAGGGGTGGAGACCCAGTACTTC	CASSQEGTGVETQYF	TRBJ2-5	TRBD1	TRBV14	NA
TGTGCCAGCAGCCAGAGAGGGACAGGGACGAACTATGGCTACACCTTC	CASSQRGTGTNYGYTF	TRBJ1-2	TRBD1	TRBV4-2	NA
TGCGCCAGCAGCTTGGATGGGGGCAGCCGGACCTACGAGCAGTACTTC	CASSLDGGSRTYEQYF	TRBJ2-7	NA	TRBV5-1	NA
TGTGCCAGCGCAACAGGGGGAACTAACTATGGCTACACCTTC	CASATGGTNYGYTF	TRBJ1-2	TRBD1	TRBV6-6	few
TGTGCCAGCCGGGCAGGGGGGGCCTCCAATGAGCAGTTCTTC	CASRAGGASNEQFF	TRBJ2-1	NA	TRBV27	NA
TGTGCCAGCAGCCAATCCTATGGGGAAGAGACCCAGTACTTC	CASSQSYGEETQYF	TRBJ2-5	NA	TRBV7-2	once
TGCAGCGTTCGACTAGCTGCAGATACGCAGTATTTT	CSVRLAADTQYF	TRBJ2-3	TRBD2	TRBV29-1	NA
TGTGCCAGCAGCCAAGATTGGGGGGGGAATTCACCCCTCCACTTT	CASSQDWGGNSPLHF	TRBJ1-6	NA	TRBV14	NA
TGTGCCAGCAGCTTAAAATTGGCACAGCCCACTGAAGCTTTCTTT	CASSLKLAQPTEAFF	TRBJ1-1	NA	TRBV7-3	NA
TGTGCCAGCGGCTTAAGGGGCACTAATGAAAAACTGTTTTTT	CASGLRGTNEKLFF	TRBJ1-4	NA	TRBV28	NA
TGTGCCAGCAGTGATCTGAACAGGCCGGGAAACACCATATATTTT	CASSDLNRPGNTIYF	TRBJ1-3	NA	TRBV2	NA
TGTGCCACCAGCAGAGACCTCGCCAGGCGAGGGCAGCCCCAGCATTTT	CATSRDLARRGQPQHF	TRBJ1-5	NA	TRBV15	NA
TGTGCCAGCAGCCCCCGGAACATTCAGTACTTC	CASSPRNIQYF	TRBJ2-4	NA	TRBV7-2	NA
TGTGCCAGTAGCCACCGGGACAGAGTAATGAACACTGAAGCTTTCTTT	CASSHRDRVMNTEAFF	TRBJ1-1	TRBD1	TRBV19	NA
TGTGCCAGCAGAAGGGCAGGGTACGGTCGAGATACGCAGTATTTT	CASRRAGYGRDTQYF	TRBJ2-3	NA	TRBV7-8	NA
TGTGCCAGCAGCCTCCTAGCGGGAGACACAGATACGCAGTATTTT	CASSLLAGDTDTQYF	TRBJ2-3	TRBD2	TRBV6-6	NA
TGCAGCGTTGTTAGGATTTACAATGAGCAGTTCTTC	CSVVRIYNEQFF	TRBJ2-1	NA	TRBV29-1	NA
TGCGCCAGCAGCCAAGTTAGTGGGACAGGGGGTAGGAACACCGGGGAGCTGTTTTTT	CASSQVSGTGGRNTGELFF	TRBJ2-2	TRBD1	TRBV4-1	NA
TGTGCCAGCTCCCGGACTAGCGGTTACAATGAGCAGTTCTTC	CASSRTSGYNEQFF	TRBJ2-1	TRBD2	TRBV27	NA
TGTGCCACCACCCGAGGGCAGGGCGGGCAGCCCCAGCATTTT	CATTRGQGGQPQHF	TRBJ1-5	NA	TRBV28	NA
TGTGCCAGCAGTTCACGGGGGGAGCTGTTTTTT	CASSSRGELFF	TRBJ2-2	NA	TRBV6-5	NA
TGTGCCAGCTCACCACCGGCCGGGGGCGGCAATCAGCCCCAGCATTTT	CASSPPAGGGNQPQHF	TRBJ1-5	NA	TRBV18	NA
TGTGCCAGCTCCGGCCTCTACAATGAGCAGTTCTTC	CASSGLYNEQFF	TRBJ2-1	NA	TRBV6-1	NA
TGTGCCAGCAGTTCCTTACTAGCGGGATACAACACCGGGGAGCTGTTTTTT	CASSSLLAGYNTGELFF	TRBJ2-2	TRBD2	TRBV27	NA
TGTGCCAGCAGCCCGGACAGGTCGCAAGAGACCCAGTACTTC	CASSPDRSQETQYF	TRBJ2-5	TRBD1	TRBV7-3	NA
TGTGCCAGCGAACCGACAGCAAACTATGGCTACACCTTC	CASEPTANYGYTF	TRBJ1-2	NA	TRBV18	few
TGTGCCAGCAGCCAGAGGGTTGACACTGAAGCTTTCTTT	CASSQRVDTEAFF	TRBJ1-1	NA	TRBV14	NA
TGTGCCAGCTCACCGACGGGTTCCTCTGGAAACACCATATATTTT	CASSPTGSSGNTIYF	TRBJ1-3	NA	TRBV18	NA
TGCGCCAGCAGCGGCCAAACAGGGGGCGCTTACAATGAGCAGTTCTTC	CASSGQTGGAYNEQFF	TRBJ2-1	TRBD1	TRBV5-1	NA
TGTGCCAGCAGTTTATGGGACAGGGGGCGAGACACTGAAGCTTTCTTT	CASSLWDRGRDTEAFF	TRBJ1-1	TRBD1	TRBV28	NA
TGTGCCAGCTCACCCCAATCGCCGGCGAACACTGAAGCTTTCTTT	CASSPQSPANTEAFF	TRBJ1-1	NA	TRBV18	few
TGTGCCAGCAGCTCACAGGGGGCTAGGACCGAGCAGTACTTC	CASSSQGARTEQYF	TRBJ2-7	TRBD1	TRBV7-8	NA
TGTGCCAGCAGTTTAGGACAGGAAGCTTTCTTT	CASSLGQEAFF	TRBJ1-1	NA	TRBV28	NA
TGTGCCAGCAGCTTAGTAGCCGGCGAGCAGTACTTC	CASSLVAGEQYF	TRBJ2-7	NA	TRBV7-9	NA
TGCGCCAGCAGCCAAGGAGCGGGGGGGCCCTACAATGAGCAGTTCTTC	CASSQGAGGPYNEQFF	TRBJ2-1	TRBD2	TRBV4-3	NA
TGTGCCAGCAGCCGATTGGCGGGGGGCGGCTATGGCTACACCTTC	CASSRLAGGGYGYTF	TRBJ1-2	NA	TRBV7-2	NA
TGTGCCAGCAGTTGGAGCGTACAGGGGGCGAATGGCTACACCTTC	CASSWSVQGANGYTF	TRBJ1-2	TRBD1	TRBV27	NA
TGTGCCAGCACCCCCGGGGGCTCTGGAAACACCATATATTTT	CASTPGGSGNTIYF	TRBJ1-3	NA	TRBV6-5	NA
TGCAGCCTCACCTGGGAGGACACAGATACGCAGTATTTT	CSLTWEDTDTQYF	TRBJ2-3	NA	TRBV29-1	NA
TGTGCCAGCAGTGCGAACGCCTTCCAAGAGACCCAGTACTTC	CASSANAFQETQYF	TRBJ2-5	NA	TRBV6-1	once
TGTGCCAGCAGCTTAAAGGCGAGCTCCTACAATGAGCAGTTCTTC	CASSLKASSYNEQFF	TRBJ2-1	NA	TRBV7-2	NA
TGTGCCAGCAGTTCCCGGGAAGGATCCTACGAGCAGTACTTC	CASSSREGSYEQYF	TRBJ2-7	NA	TRBV6-6	NA